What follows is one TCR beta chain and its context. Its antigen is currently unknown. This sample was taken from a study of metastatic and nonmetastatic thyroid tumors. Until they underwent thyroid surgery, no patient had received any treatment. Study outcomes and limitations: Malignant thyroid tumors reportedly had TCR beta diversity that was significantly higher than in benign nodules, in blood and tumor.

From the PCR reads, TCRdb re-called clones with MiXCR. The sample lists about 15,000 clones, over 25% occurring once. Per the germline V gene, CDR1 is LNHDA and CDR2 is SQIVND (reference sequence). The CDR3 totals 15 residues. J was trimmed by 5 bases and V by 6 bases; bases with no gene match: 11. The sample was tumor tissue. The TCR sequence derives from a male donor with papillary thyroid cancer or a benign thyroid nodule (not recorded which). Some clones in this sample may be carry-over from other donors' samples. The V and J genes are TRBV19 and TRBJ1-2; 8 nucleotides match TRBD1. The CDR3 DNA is TGTGCCAGTAGGTCCGTCGGGACAGGTCCTTATGGCTACACCTTC. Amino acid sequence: CASRSVGTGPYGYTF.